The T cell receptor (beta chain) under discussion was sequenced for a study of cytomegalovirus exposure and HLA in healthy donors. For this clone: Its specificity is not known.

PCR primers comprised 60 Vbeta and 13 Jbeta primers. Method: immunoSEQ multiplex PCR; TCRdb's copy keeps in-frame clones and lacks some. The listing contains roughly 200,000 clones. General study findings and limits: The authors listed over 150 TCR beta chains as cytomegalovirus-associated. The classifier was said to identify cytomegalovirus status with high specificity and sensitivity.

The CDR3 is made up of 16 amino acids. The J segment lost 5 bases and the V segment lost 5 bases, leaving 12 bases of the junction unmatched. Germline V lookup: CDR1 MDHEN, CDR2 SYDVKM. The chain has TRBV28 and TRBJ2-7; 10 nucleotides match TRBD2. The receptor comes from a young man in good health and CMV-seronegative. Material: PBMCs. The CDR3 DNA reads as TGTGCCAGCAGTACCCCCCCAGCGGGAGGGCCAAACGAGCAGTACTTC. It yields the protein CASSTPPAGGPNEQYF.